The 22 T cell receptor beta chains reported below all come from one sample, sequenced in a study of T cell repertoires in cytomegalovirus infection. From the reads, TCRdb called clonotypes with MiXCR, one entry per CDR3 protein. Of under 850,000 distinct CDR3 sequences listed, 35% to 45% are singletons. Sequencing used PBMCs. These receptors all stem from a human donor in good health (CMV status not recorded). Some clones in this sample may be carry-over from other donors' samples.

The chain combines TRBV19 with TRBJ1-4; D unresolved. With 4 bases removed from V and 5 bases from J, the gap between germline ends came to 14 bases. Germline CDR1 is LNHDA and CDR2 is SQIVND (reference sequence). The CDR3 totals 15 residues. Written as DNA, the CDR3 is TGTGCCAGTAGTAACGGTGCGGTCCCAAATGAAAAACTGTTTTTT. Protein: CASSNGAVPNEKLFF.

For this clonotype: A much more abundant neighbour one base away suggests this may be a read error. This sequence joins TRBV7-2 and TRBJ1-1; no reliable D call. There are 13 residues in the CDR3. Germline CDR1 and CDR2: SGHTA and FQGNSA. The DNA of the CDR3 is TGTGCCAGCAGCTTAGTTAGGGAAACTGCAGCTTTCTTT. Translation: CASSLVRETAAFF.

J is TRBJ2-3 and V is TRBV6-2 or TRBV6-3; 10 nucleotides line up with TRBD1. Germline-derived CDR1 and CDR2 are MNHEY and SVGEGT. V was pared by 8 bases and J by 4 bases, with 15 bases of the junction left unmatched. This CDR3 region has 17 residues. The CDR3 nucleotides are TGTGCCAGCTCTTCCCCCCCGGGACAGGGGTTTGCAGATACGCAGTATTTT. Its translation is CASSSPPGQGFADTQYF.

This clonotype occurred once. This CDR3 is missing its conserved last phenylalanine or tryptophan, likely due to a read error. The CDR3, as DNA: TGTGCCAGCAAAGGAGATAGCGGGGGCTACAATGAGCAGTTCTTA. It is translated as CASKGDSGGYNEQFL. The chain uses TRBV7-2 and TRBJ2-1; 9 nucleotides agree with TRBD2. This CDR3 region has 15 residues. Germline lookup yields CDR1 SGHTA and CDR2 FQGNSA. With V trimmed by 7 bases and J by 3 bases, 7 bases remained unmatched.

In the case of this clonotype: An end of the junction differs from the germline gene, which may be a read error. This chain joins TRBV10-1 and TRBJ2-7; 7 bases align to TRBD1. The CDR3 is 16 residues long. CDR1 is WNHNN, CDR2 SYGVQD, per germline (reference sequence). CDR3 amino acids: CASSDHRGASSCEQYF. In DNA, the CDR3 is TGCGCCAGCAGCGACCACAGGGGCGCAAGCTCCTGCGAGCAGTACTTC.

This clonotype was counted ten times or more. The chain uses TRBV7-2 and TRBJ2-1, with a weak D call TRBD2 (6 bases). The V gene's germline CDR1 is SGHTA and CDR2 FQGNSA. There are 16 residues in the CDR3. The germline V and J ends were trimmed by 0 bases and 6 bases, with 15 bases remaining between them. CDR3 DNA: TGTGCCAGCAGCTTAGCCGGTTTAGCGGATTTCAATGAGCAGTTCTTC. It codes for CASSLAGLADFNEQFF.

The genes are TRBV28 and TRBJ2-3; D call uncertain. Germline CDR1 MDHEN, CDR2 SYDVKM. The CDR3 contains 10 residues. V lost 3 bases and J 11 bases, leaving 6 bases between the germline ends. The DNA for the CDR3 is TGTGCCAGCAGTTTGGGCCAGCAGTATTTT. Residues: CASSLGQQYF.

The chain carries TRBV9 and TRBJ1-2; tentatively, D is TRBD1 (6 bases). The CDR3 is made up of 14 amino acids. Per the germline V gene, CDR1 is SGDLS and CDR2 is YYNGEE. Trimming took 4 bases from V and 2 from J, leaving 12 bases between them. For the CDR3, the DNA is TGTGCCAGCAGCCCTAATACAGGGAACTATGGCTACACCTTC. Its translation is CASSPNTGNYGYTF.

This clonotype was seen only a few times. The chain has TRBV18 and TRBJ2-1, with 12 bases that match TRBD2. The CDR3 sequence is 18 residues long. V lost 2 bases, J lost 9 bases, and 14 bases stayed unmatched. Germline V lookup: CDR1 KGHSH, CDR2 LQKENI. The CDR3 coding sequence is TGTGCCAGCTCACCAAGAGGACTAGCGGGGAGCCGGGTGCTTGAGCAGTTCTTC. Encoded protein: CASSPRGLAGSRVLEQFF.

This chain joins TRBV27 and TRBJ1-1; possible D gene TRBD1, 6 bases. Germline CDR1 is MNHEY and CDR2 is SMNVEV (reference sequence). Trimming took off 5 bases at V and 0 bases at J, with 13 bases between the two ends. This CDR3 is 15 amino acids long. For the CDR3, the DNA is TGTGCCAGCAGTAAACCAGGGGACATGAACACTGAAGCTTTCTTT. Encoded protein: CASSKPGDMNTEAFF.

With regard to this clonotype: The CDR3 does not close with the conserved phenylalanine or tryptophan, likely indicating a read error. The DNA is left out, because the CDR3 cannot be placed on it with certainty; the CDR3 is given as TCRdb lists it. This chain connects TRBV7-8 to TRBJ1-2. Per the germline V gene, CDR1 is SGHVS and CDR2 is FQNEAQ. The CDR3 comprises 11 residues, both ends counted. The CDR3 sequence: CASSFLKRYTC.

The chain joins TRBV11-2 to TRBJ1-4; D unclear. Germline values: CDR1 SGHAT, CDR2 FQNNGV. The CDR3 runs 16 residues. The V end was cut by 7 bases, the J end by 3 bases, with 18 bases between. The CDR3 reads CASTNPIGSPNEKLFF. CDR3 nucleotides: TGTGCCAGCACCAACCCAATAGGGTCCCCTAATGAAAAACTGTTTTTT.

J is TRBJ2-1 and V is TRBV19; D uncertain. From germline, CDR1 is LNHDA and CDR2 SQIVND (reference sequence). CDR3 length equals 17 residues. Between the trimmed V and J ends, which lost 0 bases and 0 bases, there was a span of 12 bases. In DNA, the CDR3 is TGTGCCAGTAGTATAGAGGTGGGTTTCGGCTCCTACAATGAGCAGTTCTTC. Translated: CASSIEVGFGSYNEQFF.

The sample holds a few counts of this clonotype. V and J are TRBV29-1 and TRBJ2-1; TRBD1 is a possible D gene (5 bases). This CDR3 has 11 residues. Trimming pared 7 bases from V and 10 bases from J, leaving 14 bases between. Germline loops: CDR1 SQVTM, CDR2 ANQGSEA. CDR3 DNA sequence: TGCAGCGGGCGGAATAAGGGGGAGCAGTTCTTC. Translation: CSGRNKGEQFF.

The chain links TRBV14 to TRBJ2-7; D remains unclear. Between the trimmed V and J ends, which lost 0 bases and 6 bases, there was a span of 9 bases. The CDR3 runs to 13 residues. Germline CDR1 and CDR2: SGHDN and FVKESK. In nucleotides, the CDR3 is TGTGCCAGCAGCCAAGATCTCAGGCGCGAGCAGTACTTC. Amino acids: CASSQDLRREQYF.

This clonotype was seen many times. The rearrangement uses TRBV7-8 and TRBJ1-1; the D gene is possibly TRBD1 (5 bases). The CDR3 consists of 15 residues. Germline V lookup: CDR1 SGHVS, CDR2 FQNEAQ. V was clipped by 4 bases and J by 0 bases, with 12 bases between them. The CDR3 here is CASSWMGRMNTEAFF. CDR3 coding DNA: TGTGCCAGCAGCTGGATGGGACGGATGAACACTGAAGCTTTCTTT.

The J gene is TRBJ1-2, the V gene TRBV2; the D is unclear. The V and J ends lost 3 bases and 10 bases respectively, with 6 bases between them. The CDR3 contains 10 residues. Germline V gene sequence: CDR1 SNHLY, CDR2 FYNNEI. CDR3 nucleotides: TGTGCCAGCAGTGACATAGACTACACCTTC. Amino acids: CASSDIDYTF.

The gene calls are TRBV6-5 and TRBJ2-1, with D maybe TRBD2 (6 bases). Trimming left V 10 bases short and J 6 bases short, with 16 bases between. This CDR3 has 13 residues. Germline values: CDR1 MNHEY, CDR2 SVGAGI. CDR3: CATGGSTGNEQFF. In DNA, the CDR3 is TGTGCCACCGGGGGTTCTACGGGCAATGAGCAGTTCTTC.

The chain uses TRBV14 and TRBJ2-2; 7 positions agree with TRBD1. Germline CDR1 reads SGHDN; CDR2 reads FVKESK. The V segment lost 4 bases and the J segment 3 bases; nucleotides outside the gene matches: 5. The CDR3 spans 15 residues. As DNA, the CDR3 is TGTGCCAGCAGCCGGACGGGACAGCACACCGGGGAGCTGTTTTTT. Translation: CASSRTGQHTGELFF.

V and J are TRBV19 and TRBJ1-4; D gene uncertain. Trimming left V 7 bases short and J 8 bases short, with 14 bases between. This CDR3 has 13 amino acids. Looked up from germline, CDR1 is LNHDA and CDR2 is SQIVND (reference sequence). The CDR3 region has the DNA TGTGCCAGTACCCCCCAAGGACGAGAAAAACTGTTTTTT. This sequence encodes CASTPQGREKLFF.

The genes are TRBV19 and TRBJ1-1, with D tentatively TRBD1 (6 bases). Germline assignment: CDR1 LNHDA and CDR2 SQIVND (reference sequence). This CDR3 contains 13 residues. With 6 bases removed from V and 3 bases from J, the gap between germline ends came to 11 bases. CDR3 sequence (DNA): TGTGCCAGTAGCAAAAGGGGGGACACTGAAGCTTTCTTT. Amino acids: CASSKRGDTEAFF. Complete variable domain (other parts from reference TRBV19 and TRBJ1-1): DGGITQSPKYLFRKEGQNVTLSCEQNLNHDAMYWYRQDPGQGLRLIYYSQIVNDFQKGDIAEGYSVSREKKESFPLTVTSAQKNPTAFYLCASSKRGDTEAFFGQGTRLTVV.

The CDR3 nucleotides are TGTGCCAGCAGTTTACCTACCGGGGGCCTGGGAAATGAGCAGTTCTTC. Protein: CASSLPTGGLGNEQFF. This rearrangement joins TRBV12-3 or TRBV12-4 to TRBJ2-1; D may correspond to TRBD1 or TRBD2 (6 bases each). CDR3 length equals 16 residues. V dropped 2 bases and J dropped 7 bases, with 18 bases sitting between them.